The 26 T cell receptor beta chains below come from one sample, sequenced in a study of OX40 agonist ivuxolimab in advanced cancers. The protocol was immunoSEQ multiplex PCR, while the TCRdb copy is restricted to in-frame clones and leaves out a portion. The repertoire holds about 81,000 clones, with around 84% as singletons. The sample was CD4+ or CD8+ T cells sorted from blood, taken in a trial of the OX40 agonist ivuxolimab. Receptors originate from an adult with an advanced solid tumor such as melanoma, head and neck, liver or kidney cancer.

A few counts support this clone. The chain carries TRBV5-1 and TRBJ1-4; 8 nucleotides match TRBD1. CDR1 is SGHRS and CDR2 is YFSETQ in the germline V gene. Germline trimming cut 0 bases from V and 4 bases from J; bases unmatched to any gene: 5. The CDR3 totals 16 residues. CDR3 region: CASSLDRTGFNEKLFF. The CDR3 nucleotides read TGCGCCAGCAGCTTGGATCGGACAGGGTTTAATGAAAAACTGTTTTTT.

This chain uses TRBV9 with TRBJ2-7; D tentatively reads TRBD1 or TRBD2 (7 bases each). Trimming left V 3 bases short and J 1 base short, with 17 bases between. Germline CDR1 SGDLS, CDR2 YYNGEE. The CDR3 totals 16 residues. The CDR3 DNA is TGTGCCAGCAGCGCCCAGGGGGGAGCGGGATCCTACGAGCAGTACTTC. The encoded protein is CASSAQGGAGSYEQYF.

This clone has a single count. The V and J genes are TRBV19 and TRBJ1-1, with D perhaps TRBD1 (6 bases). The CDR3 is made up of 15 amino acids. The germline V gene encodes CDR1 LNHDA and CDR2 SQIVND (reference sequence). V was shortened by 7 bases and J by 4 bases, with 19 bases between the two germline ends. The CDR3 DNA follows: TGTGCCAGTAAAGCGTTGGGGGGCGGGGGCACTGAAGCTTTCTTT. This gives the protein CASKALGGGGTEAFF.

V usage is TRBV7-9 and J usage is TRBJ1-4; D gene uncertain. Deletions cut 3 bases from V and 4 bases from J, with 12 bases between. This CDR3 is 15 amino acids long. Germline V gives CDR1 SEHNR, CDR2 FQNEAQ (reference sequence). CDR3 sequence: CASSFGREGNEKLFF. In nucleotides, the CDR3 is TGTGCCAGCAGCTTTGGTAGGGAAGGTAATGAAAAACTGTTTTTT.

The chain couples TRBV27 to TRBJ1-5, with D possibly being TRBD1 (5 bases). Trimming stripped 6 bases from V and 3 bases from J, with 9 bases between. Germline CDR1 and CDR2: MNHEY and SMNVEV (reference sequence). The CDR3 loop spans 13 amino acids. CDR3 sequence reads: CASRGGNNQPQHF. CDR3 in DNA: TGTGCCAGCAGGGGGGGGAACAATCAGCCCCAGCATTTT.

The chain combines TRBV5-1 with TRBJ1-1; D call uncertain. Germline-derived CDR1 and CDR2 are SGHRS and YFSETQ. V lost 2 bases and J 6 bases, leaving 8 bases between the germline ends. CDR3 length: 12 residues. The CDR3 DNA reads TGCGCCAGCAGCTTACAAGGCTCTGAAGCTTTCTTT. Protein product: CASSLQGSEAFF.

Notes on this clone: An end of the junction does not agree with germline; a read error may underlie this. The rearrangement joins TRBV2 to TRBJ2-5, with D tentatively TRBD1 (6 bases). Germline assignment: CDR1 SNHLY and CDR2 FYNNEI. This CDR3 is built from 11 residues. This CDR3 is CASSLRDTGNF. CDR3 nucleotide sequence: TGTGCCAGCAGCCTCCGGGACACCGGCAACTTC.

This clone was observed once. The chain is built from TRBV9 and TRBJ2-1, with TRBD1 as a possible D gene (6 bases). Trimming removed 7 bases from V and 6 bases from J, with 11 bases in between. The germline V gene encodes CDR1 SGDLS and CDR2 YYNGEE. The CDR3 runs 12 residues. In DNA, the CDR3 is TGTGCCAGCGAGGGGGAGTTCAATGAGCAGTTCTTC. It codes for CASEGEFNEQFF.

This rearrangement joins TRBV5-1 to TRBJ2-7; 10 nucleotides agree with TRBD2. The V and J ends lost 1 base and 6 bases, in that order; junction bases with no gene match: 13. Germline V gives CDR1 SGHRS, CDR2 YFSETQ. This CDR3 region has 17 residues. The CDR3 spells CASSLSGLAEANGEQYF. In nucleotides, the CDR3 is TGCGCCAGCAGCTTGTCTGGACTAGCGGAGGCGAATGGCGAGCAGTACTTC.

The chain combines TRBV7-3 with TRBJ2-5; D not resolved. CDR1 and CDR2 from the germline V gene are SGHTA and FQGTGA. The CDR3 consists of 12 residues. V lost 5 bases and J 11 bases, leaving 15 bases between the germline ends. CDR3 protein: CASSHGQERQYF. The DNA for the CDR3 is TGTGCCAGCAGCCATGGGCAGGAAAGGCAGTACTTC. Together with reference TRBV7-3 and TRBJ2-5, the CDR3 gives the full variable domain: GAGVSQTPSNKVTEKGKYVELRCDPISGHTALYWYRQSLGQGPEFLIYFQGTGAADDSGLPNDRFFAVRPEGSVSTLKIQRTERGDSAVYLCASSHGQERQYFGPGTRLLVL.

This clone was detected only once. CDR3 bases: TGTGCCAGCAAAGGGAGCCTCTCCTACGAGCAGTACTTC. This sequence encodes CASKGSLSYEQYF. The chain combines TRBV7-8 with TRBJ2-5; maybe TRBD2 (5 bases). The closer fit of TRBJ2-7 to the DNA end suggests the J call may be wrong. This CDR3 comprises 13 residues. Germline V gene lookup returns CDR1 SGHVS and CDR2 FQNEAQ.

The table lists this clone with a few counts. The chain has TRBV11-2 and TRBJ1-1, with D unclear. Per germline, CDR1 SGHAT and CDR2 FQNNGV. Trimming pared 0 bases from V and 0 bases from J, leaving 8 bases between. CDR3 length: 15 amino acids. The CDR3: CASSLDRVMNTEAFF. In DNA, the CDR3 is TGTGCCAGCAGCTTAGATAGGGTGATGAACACTGAAGCTTTCTTT.

V and J are TRBV28 and TRBJ1-5; D possibly corresponds to TRBD1 (5 bases). This CDR3 contains 14 residues. Trimming left V 7 bases short and J 9 bases short, with 19 bases between. Germline CDR1 is MDHEN and CDR2 is SYDVKM. CDR3 DNA sequence: TGTGCCAGCACTACCCCCCAGGGCAAGCGGCCCCAGCATTTT. Protein product: CASTTPQGKRPQHF. Looking up the rest from reference TRBV28 and TRBJ1-5 gives the full variable domain: DVKVTQSSRYLVKRTGEKVFLECVQDMDHENMFWYRQDPGLGLRLIYFSYDVKMKEKGDIPEGYSVSREKKERFSLILESASTNQTSMYLCASTTPQGKRPQHFGDGTRLSIL.

The V and J genes are TRBV9 and TRBJ2-7; 9 nucleotides agree with TRBD1. The CDR3 spans 15 residues. V gave up 3 bases and J gave up 9 bases; unmatched junction bases: 13. Germline loops: CDR1 SGDLS, CDR2 YYNGEE. CDR3 loop: CASSAGGQGAPRQYF. CDR3 bases: TGTGCCAGCAGCGCGGGGGGACAGGGTGCCCCTAGGCAGTACTTC. The full variable domain, completed using reference TRBV9 and TRBJ2-7, is DSGVTQTPKHLITATGQRVTLRCSPRSGDLSVYWYQQSLDQGLQFLIQYYNGEERAKGNILERFSAQQFPDLHSELNLSSLELGDSALYFCASSAGGQGAPRQYFGPGTRLTVT.

The chain employs TRBV5-1 and TRBJ2-1, with D perhaps TRBD2 (7 bases). Germline V CDR1 and CDR2: SGHRS, YFSETQ. V lost 3 bases and J 7 bases, leaving 23 bases between the germline ends. The CDR3 is made up of 17 amino acids. The CDR3: CASSSPRGAAGWNEQFF. CDR3 DNA sequence: TGCGCCAGCAGCTCGCCTCGGGGGGCTGCGGGGTGGAATGAGCAGTTCTTC.

The rearrangement uses TRBV2 and TRBJ2-2; TRBD2 matches at 9 bases. Per the germline V gene, CDR1 is SNHLY and CDR2 is FYNNEI. V was clipped by 7 bases and J by 5 bases; unmatched bases: 11. The CDR3 consists of 16 residues. In DNA, the CDR3 is TGTGCCAGCAACTCGGGGGTAGCGGGGGTTACCGGGGAGCTGTTTTTT. Its translation: CASNSGVAGVTGELFF.

This clone was counted between two and nine times. The chain is built from TRBV7-2 and TRBJ1-2, with D maybe TRBD1 (6 bases). The ends were cut back, 2 bases at V and 4 bases at J, with 20 bases in the middle. The CDR3 length is 17 residues. Germline CDR1 and CDR2: SGHTA and FQGNSA. The CDR3: CASSLLRRTGSGYGYTF. Here the CDR3 DNA reads TGTGCCAGCAGCTTACTCAGAAGAACAGGGAGCGGCTATGGCTACACCTTC.

The CDR3 DNA reads TGTGCCAGCAGCTTAGATGGGGGGTATAGCAATCAGCCCCAGCATTTT. Its translation is CASSLDGGYSNQPQHF. The J gene is TRBJ1-5, the V gene TRBV7-6; TRBD1 might be the D (5 bases). The germline CDR1 and CDR2 sequences are SGHVS and FNYEAQ. The germline V and J ends were trimmed by 1 base and 0 bases, with 10 bases remaining between them. The CDR3 sequence is 16 residues long.

The chain employs TRBV10-3 and TRBJ2-7; TRBD2 aligns across 7 bases. CDR1 ENHRY and CDR2 SYGVKD come from the germline V gene. The CDR3 loop spans 15 amino acids. Trimming at V came to 0 bases and at J to 2 bases, leaving 4 bases not matched to a gene. The CDR3 coding sequence is TGTGCCATCAGTGAGTCTTCGGGGGGACCCTACGAGCAGTACTTC. Translation gives CAISESSGGPYEQYF.

This chain links TRBV14 with TRBJ2-1, with TRBD2 matching 12 bases. In germline, CDR1 is SGHDN, CDR2 FVKESK. After removal of 0 bases from V and 8 bases from J, the junction contained 8 bases not matched to a gene. CDR3 length equals 17 residues. This CDR3 reads CASSQDVTSGSRDEQFF. The CDR3 nucleotides read TGTGCCAGCAGCCAAGATGTGACTAGCGGGAGCCGGGATGAGCAGTTCTTC.

The rearrangement uses TRBV10-3 and TRBJ2-5; weak D call: TRBD1 (6 bases). This CDR3 is 15 amino acids long. Trimming removed 2 bases at V and 5 bases at J, with 15 bases between. Germline CDR1 is ENHRY and CDR2 is SYGVKD. The CDR3 nucleotides read TGTGCCATCAGTGAGATAGGGGGTCCGGGGGAGACCCAGTACTTC. As protein: CAISEIGGPGETQYF.

The V gene is TRBV2, the J gene TRBJ2-1; D tentatively fits TRBD1 or TRBD2 (5 bases each). V lost 7 bases, J lost 3 bases, and 13 bases lay in between. In germline, CDR1 is SNHLY, CDR2 FYNNEI. There are 14 residues in the CDR3. The CDR3 spells CASKMGDLYNEQFF. The CDR3 bases are TGTGCCAGCAAAATGGGGGATCTCTACAATGAGCAGTTCTTC.

The J gene is TRBJ2-3, the V gene TRBV9, with D maybe TRBD1 (6 bases). Trimming left V 0 bases short and J 5 bases short, with 10 bases between. Germline CDR1 and CDR2: SGDLS and YYNGEE. This CDR3 has 14 residues. CDR3 in amino acids: CASSVEGEGDTQYF. The DNA of the CDR3 is TGTGCCAGCAGCGTAGAGGGGGAAGGAGATACGCAGTATTTT.

This rearrangement joins TRBV25-1 to TRBJ1-2; 9 bases align to TRBD1. Germline CDR1 is MGHDK and CDR2 is SYGVNS. After removal of 4 bases from V and 8 bases from J, the junction contained 8 bases not matched to a gene. The CDR3 loop spans 14 amino acids. This chain's CDR3 is CASSGTGVLGGYTF. The CDR3 nucleotides read TGTGCCAGCAGTGGGACAGGGGTCTTGGGAGGCTACACCTTC.

The chain uses TRBV4-1 and TRBJ2-3; either TRBD1 or TRBD2 may fit D (5 bases each). The V end was cut by 4 bases, the J end by 4 bases, with 15 bases between. CDR1 MGHRA and CDR2 YSYEKL come from the germline V gene. CDR3 length: 15 residues. CDR3 coding DNA: TGCGCCAGCAGCCCTCGGGGAGCAGGGTCAGATACGCAGTATTTT. Encoded protein: CASSPRGAGSDTQYF.

This clone has just one count. The rearrangement joins TRBV6-1 to TRBJ2-1, with a possible D match to TRBD2 (5 bases). Germline loops: CDR1 MNHNS, CDR2 SASEGT. CDR3 size: 12 residues. V shed 11 bases and J shed 7 bases, with 15 bases lying between them. Written as DNA, the CDR3 is TGTGCCTCCCTGGGTCCGGGGAATGAGCAGTTCTTC. Protein product: CASLGPGNEQFF.